The clone carrying this TCR beta chain was seen just once. These data originate in a study of blood T cell repertoires in COVID-19. Germline lookup yields CDR1 KGHSH and CDR2 LQKENI. The CDR3 has 15 residues. Trimming took 3 bases from V and 4 from J; bases not matched to a gene: 1. TCRdb's copy holds only in-frame clones and misses some; the assay was immunoSEQ multiplex PCR. The sample has fewer than 500,000 clones, roughly 90% seen once. The sequenced sample was peripheral blood. This clonotype was sampled from a woman aged 30 to 39 with active or convalescent COVID-19. This chain uses TRBV18 with TRBJ2-1; the match to TRBD2 covers 12 bases. The CDR3 reads CASSPTSGGYNEQFF. DNA for the CDR3: TGTGCCAGCTCACCGACTAGCGGGGGATACAATGAGCAGTTCTTC.